The T cell receptor (beta chain) under discussion was sequenced for a study of TIL therapy for anti-PD-1-resistant metastatic lung cancer. Trimming removed 6 bases at V and 3 bases at J, with 6 bases between. The CDR3 is made up of 13 amino acids. The V gene's germline CDR1 is LNHNV and CDR2 YYDKDF (reference sequence). The time point is: pre-treatment sample, taken before nivolumab and TIL therapy. The libraries were made with immunoSEQ v3. The method was immunoSEQ multiplex PCR; TCRdb's version includes in-frame clones alone and lacks a portion of them. The table lists about 15,000 clones, roughly 86% of them singletons.

The sample consisted of blood, taken at baseline. This clonotype was sampled from a person aged 25-85 years with non-small cell lung cancer. V gene TRBV15 combines with J gene TRBJ1-6; no firm D call. The CDR3 coding sequence is TGTGCCACCAGTCGGGACTATAATTCACCCCTCCACTTT. Its protein product is CATSRDYNSPLHF.